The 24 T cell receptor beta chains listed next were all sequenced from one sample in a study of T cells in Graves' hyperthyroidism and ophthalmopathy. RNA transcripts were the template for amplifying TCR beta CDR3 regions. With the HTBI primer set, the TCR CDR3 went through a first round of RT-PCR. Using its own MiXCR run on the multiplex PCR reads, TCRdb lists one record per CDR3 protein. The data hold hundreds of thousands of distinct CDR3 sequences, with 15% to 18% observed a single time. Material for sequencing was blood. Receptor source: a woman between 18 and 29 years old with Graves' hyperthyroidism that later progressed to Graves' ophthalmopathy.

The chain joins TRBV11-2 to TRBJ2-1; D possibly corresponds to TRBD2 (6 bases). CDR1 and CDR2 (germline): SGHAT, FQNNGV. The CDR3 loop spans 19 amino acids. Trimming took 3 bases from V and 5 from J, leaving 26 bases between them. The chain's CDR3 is CASSFGTLYPTSGHNEQFF. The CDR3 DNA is TGTGCCAGCAGCTTTGGGACTCTTTACCCTACTTCGGGGCACAATGAGCAGTTCTTC.

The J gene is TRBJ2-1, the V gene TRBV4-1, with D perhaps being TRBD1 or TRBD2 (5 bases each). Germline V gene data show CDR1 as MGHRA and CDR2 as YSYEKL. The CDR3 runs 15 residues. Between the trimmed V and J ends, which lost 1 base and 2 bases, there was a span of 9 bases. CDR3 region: CASSQAGQTYNEQFF. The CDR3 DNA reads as TGCGCCAGCAGCCAAGCGGGGCAGACCTACAATGAGCAGTTCTTC.

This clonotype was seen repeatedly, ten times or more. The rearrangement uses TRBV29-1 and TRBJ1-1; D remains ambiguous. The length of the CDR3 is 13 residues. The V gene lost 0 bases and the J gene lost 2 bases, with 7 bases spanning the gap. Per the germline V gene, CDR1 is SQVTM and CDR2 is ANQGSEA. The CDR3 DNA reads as TGCAGCGTTGAAGATCGGGCCAACACTGAAGCTTTCTTT. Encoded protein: CSVEDRANTEAFF.

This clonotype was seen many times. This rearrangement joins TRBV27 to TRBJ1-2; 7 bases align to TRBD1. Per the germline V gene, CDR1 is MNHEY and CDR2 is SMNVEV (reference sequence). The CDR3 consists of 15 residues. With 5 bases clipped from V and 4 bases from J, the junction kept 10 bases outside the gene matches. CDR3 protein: CASSPRGGGGYGYTF. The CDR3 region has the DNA TGTGCCAGCAGTCCCCGAGGGGGCGGGGGCTATGGCTACACCTTC.

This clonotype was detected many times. The CDR3 region is CASSSIVGHAYEQYF. Written as DNA, the CDR3 is TGCGCCAGCAGCTCCATCGTCGGACATGCCTACGAGCAGTACTTC. V usage is TRBV5-1 and J usage is TRBJ2-7; TRBD1 is a possible D gene (5 bases). V was shortened by 3 bases and J by 2 bases, with 15 bases between the two germline ends. Germline CDR1 is SGHRS and CDR2 is YFSETQ. CDR3 length: 15 amino acids.

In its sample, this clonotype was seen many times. CDR3 sequence reads: CASSAGQANYGYTF. As DNA, the CDR3 is TGTGCCAGCAGTGCGGGACAGGCCAACTATGGCTACACCTTC. The rearrangement joins TRBV2 to TRBJ1-2; 8 bases map to TRBD1. The CDR3 covers 14 residues. Germline CDR1 is SNHLY and CDR2 is FYNNEI. The J segment lost 2 bases and the V segment lost 4 bases, leaving 3 bases of the junction unmatched. Full variable domain (missing parts from reference TRBV2 and TRBJ1-2): EPEVTQTPSHQVTQMGQEVILRCVPISNHLYFYWYRQILGQKVEFLVSFYNNEISEKSEIFDDQFSVERPDGSNFTLKIRSTKLEDSAMYFCASSAGQANYGYTFGSGTRLTVV.

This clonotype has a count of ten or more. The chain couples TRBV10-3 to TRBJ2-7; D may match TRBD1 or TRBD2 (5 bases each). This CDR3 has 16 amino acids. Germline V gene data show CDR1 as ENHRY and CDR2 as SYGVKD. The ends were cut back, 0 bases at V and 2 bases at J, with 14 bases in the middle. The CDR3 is CAISESTSGPAYEQYF. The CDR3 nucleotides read TGTGCCATCAGTGAGTCGACGTCGGGACCAGCCTACGAGCAGTACTTC.

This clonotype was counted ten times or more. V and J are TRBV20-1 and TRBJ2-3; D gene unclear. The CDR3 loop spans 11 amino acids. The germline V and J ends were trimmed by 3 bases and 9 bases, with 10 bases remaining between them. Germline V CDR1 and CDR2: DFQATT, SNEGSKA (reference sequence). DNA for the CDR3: TGCAGTGCTAGGCTGGACGGGACGCAGTATTTT. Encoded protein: CSARLDGTQYF.

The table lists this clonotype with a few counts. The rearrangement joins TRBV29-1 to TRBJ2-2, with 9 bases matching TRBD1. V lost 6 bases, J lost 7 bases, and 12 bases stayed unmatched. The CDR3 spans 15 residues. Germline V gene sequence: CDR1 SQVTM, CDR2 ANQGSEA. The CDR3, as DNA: TGCAGCGTCGCCCGGGACAGGGTAACCGGCGGGGAGCTGTTTTTT. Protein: CSVARDRVTGGELFF.

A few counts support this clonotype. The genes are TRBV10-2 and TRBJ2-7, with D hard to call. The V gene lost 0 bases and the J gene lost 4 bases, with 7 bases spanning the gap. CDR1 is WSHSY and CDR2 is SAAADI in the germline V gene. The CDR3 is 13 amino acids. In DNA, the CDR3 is TGCGCCAGCAGTGAGTCCTCAGGATACGAGCAGTACTTC. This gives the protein CASSESSGYEQYF.

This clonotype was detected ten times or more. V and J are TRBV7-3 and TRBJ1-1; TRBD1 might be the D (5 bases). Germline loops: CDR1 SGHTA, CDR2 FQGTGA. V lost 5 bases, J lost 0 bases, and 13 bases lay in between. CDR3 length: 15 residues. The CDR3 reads CASSKTGGLNTEAFF. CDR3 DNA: TGTGCCAGCAGCAAAACTGGGGGATTGAACACTGAAGCTTTCTTT.

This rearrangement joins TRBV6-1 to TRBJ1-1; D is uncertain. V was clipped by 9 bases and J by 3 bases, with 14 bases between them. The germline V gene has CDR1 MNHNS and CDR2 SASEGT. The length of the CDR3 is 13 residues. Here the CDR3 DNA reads TGTGCCAGTCAGGTATCCCCGGACACTGAAGCTTTCTTT. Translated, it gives CASQVSPDTEAFF.

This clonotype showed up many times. The CDR3 sequence: CASSEMYRVHYGYTF. The CDR3 coding sequence is TGTGCCAGCAGTGAAATGTACAGGGTCCACTATGGCTACACCTTC. The chain carries TRBV6-1 and TRBJ1-2, with D perhaps TRBD1 (6 bases). The CDR3 loop spans 15 amino acids. Germline assignment: CDR1 MNHNS and CDR2 SASEGT. Trimming cost V 2 bases and J 3 bases, with 13 bases left between them.

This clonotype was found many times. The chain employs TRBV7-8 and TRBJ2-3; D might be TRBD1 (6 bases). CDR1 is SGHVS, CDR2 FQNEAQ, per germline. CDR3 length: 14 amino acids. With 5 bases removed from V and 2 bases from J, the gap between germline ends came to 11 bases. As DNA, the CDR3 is TGTGCCAGCAGCGCCTGGACAGCCACAGATACGCAGTATTTT. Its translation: CASSAWTATDTQYF.

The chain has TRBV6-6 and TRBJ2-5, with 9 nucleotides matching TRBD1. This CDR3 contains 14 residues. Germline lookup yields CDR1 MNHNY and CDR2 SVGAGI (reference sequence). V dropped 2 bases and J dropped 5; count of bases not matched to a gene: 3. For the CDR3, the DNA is TGTGCCAGCAGTTACGGACAGGGGATGGAGACCCAGTACTTC. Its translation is CASSYGQGMETQYF.

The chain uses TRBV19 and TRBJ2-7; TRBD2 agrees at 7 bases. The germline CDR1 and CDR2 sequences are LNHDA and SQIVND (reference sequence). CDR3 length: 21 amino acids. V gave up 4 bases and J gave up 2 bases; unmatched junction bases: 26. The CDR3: CASSKGPGQGLLIRNPYEQYF. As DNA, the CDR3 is TGTGCCAGTAGTAAAGGACCTGGCCAGGGACTACTGATTAGAAACCCCTACGAGCAGTACTTC.

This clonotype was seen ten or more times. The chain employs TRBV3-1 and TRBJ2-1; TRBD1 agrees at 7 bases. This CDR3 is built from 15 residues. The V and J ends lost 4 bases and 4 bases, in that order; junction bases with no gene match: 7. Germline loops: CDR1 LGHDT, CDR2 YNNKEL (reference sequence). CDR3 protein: CASSPDDREYNEQFF. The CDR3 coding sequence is TGTGCCAGCAGCCCCGATGACAGGGAATACAATGAGCAGTTCTTC.

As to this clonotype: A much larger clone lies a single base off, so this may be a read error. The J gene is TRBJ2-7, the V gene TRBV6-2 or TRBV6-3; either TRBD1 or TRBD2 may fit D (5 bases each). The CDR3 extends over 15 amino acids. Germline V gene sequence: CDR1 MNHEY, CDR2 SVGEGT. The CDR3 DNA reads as TGTGCCAGCATTTACCCCTGGGACGGAACCTACGAGCAGTACTTC. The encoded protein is CASIYPWDGTYEQYF.

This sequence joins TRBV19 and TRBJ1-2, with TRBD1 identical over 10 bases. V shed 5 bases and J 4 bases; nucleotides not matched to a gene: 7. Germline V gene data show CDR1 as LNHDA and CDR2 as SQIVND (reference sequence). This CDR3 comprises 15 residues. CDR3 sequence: CASSPGTGAGYGYTF. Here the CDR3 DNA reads TGTGCCAGTAGTCCCGGGACAGGGGCCGGCTATGGCTACACCTTC.

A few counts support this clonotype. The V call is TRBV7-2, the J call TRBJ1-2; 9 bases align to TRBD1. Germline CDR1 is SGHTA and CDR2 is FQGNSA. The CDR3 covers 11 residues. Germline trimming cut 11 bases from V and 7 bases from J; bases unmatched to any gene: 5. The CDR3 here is CAARQGGGYTF. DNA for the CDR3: TGTGCCGCCCGACAGGGGGGTGGCTACACCTTC.

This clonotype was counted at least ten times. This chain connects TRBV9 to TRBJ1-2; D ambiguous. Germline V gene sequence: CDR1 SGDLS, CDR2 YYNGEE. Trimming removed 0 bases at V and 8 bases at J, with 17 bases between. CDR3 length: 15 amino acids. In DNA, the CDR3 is TGTGCCAGCAGCGTAGGAAGTCAGGCCCTCGGAGGCTACACCTTC. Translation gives CASSVGSQALGGYTF.

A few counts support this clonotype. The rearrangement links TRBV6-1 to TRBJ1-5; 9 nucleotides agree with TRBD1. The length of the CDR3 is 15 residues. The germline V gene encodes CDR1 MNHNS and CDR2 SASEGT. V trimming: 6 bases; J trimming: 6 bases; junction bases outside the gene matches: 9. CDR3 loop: CASRLGQGGGQPQHF. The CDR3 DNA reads TGTGCCAGCAGGTTGGGACAGGGAGGCGGTCAGCCCCAGCATTTT.

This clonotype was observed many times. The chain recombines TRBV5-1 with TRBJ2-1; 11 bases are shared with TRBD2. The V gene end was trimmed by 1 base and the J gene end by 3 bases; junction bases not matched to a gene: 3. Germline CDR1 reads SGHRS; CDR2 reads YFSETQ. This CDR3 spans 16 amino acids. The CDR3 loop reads CASSLTSGSFYNEQFF. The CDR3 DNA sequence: TGCGCCAGCAGCTTGACTAGCGGGAGCTTCTACAATGAGCAGTTCTTC.

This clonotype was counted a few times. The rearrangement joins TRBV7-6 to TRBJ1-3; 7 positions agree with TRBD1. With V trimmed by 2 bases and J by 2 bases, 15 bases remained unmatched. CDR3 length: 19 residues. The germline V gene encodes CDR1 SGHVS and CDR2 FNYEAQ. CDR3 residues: CASSLRAEYRGLAGNTIYF. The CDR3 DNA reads TGTGCCAGCAGCTTAAGGGCAGAATACAGGGGTCTGGCTGGAAACACCATATATTTT.